Reported below is one T cell receptor (beta chain). The V gene lost 3 bases and the J gene lost 4 bases, with 13 bases spanning the gap. This CDR3 contains 15 residues. CDR1 is LGHDT and CDR2 is YNNKEL in the germline V gene (reference sequence). This specimen comes from a study of blood T cell repertoires in COVID-19. At the level of the study: Collection of acute and convalescent COVID-19 samples took place in the United States, Italy and Spain.

As handled by the study authors: The authors estimated nucleated cell counts from reference gene primer amplification. Data came from immunoSEQ multiplex PCR; TCRdb stores just in-frame clones and leaves some out. V and J calls and clone size follow that table, whereas D and trimming were derived from the DNA. The sample includes fewer than 250,000 clones, roughly 85% of them seen just once. The clonotype comes from a woman aged 50 to 60 with acute COVID-19. The chain has TRBV3-1 (or the pseudogene TRBV3-2) and TRBJ2-1, with D possibly matching TRBD2 (6 bases). The specimen sequenced was PBMCs or T cells enriched from blood (not recorded which). The CDR3 nucleotides read TGTGCCAGCAGCCAGACTAGACTAGATTACAATGAGCAGTTCTTC. It codes for CASSQTRLDYNEQFF.